This TCR beta chain was profiled in a study of prognosis after radiotherapy for stage I lung cancer. Turning to the study itself: The study recorded squamous cell carcinoma in seven patients and adenocarcinoma in fewer than 15. Development of distant metastases after radiotherapy was seen in a few patients at a median of roughly seven months, with no significant progression in under 17. Overall study findings and caveats: Patients developing distant metastases showed lower Shannon entropy after stereotactic body radiation therapy. Unique TCR clone counts dropped after stereotactic body radiation therapy, from a median of approximately 9,600 to 7,200.

This CDR3 has 16 residues. The V end lost 0 bases, the J end lost 8 bases, and 17 bases lay between the germline ends. CDR1 and CDR2 (germline): MNHEY, SVGEGT. Two-round multiplex PCR amplified TCR beta CDR3 from genomic DNA. First-round PCR amplification was performed with primers specific to each TRBV and TRBJ gene. In TCRdb, the multiplex PCR reads were re-called with MiXCR into one record per CDR3 protein. Of around 17,000 distinct CDR3 sequences listed, 25% to 35% were seen once; the top ten hold approximately 30%. At least ten counts were recorded for this clonotype. What it binds is not known. The J gene is TRBJ2-1, the V gene TRBV6-2 or TRBV6-3; D is undetermined. This material consisted of PBMCs, taken before or after stereotactic body radiation therapy (not recorded which). The TCR was taken from a donor over 45 with non-small cell lung cancer. CDR3 bases: TGTGCCAGCAGTTACTCGAAGCACTCTACCTCCCATGAGCAGTTCTTC. Amino acids: CASSYSKHSTSHEQFF.